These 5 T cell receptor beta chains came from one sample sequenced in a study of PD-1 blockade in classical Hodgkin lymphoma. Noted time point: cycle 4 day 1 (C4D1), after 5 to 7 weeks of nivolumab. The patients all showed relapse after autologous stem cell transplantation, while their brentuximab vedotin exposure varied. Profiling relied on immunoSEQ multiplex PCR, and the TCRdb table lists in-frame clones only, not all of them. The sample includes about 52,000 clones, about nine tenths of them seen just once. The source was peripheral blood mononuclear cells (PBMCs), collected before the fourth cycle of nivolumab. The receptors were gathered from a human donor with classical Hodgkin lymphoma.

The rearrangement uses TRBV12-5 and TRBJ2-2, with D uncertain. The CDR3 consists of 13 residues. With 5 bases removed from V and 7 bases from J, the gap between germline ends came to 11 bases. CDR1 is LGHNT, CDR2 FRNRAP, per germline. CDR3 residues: CASGKIGVGELFF. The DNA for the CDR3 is TGTGCTAGTGGTAAAATTGGGGTCGGGGAGCTGTTTTTT.

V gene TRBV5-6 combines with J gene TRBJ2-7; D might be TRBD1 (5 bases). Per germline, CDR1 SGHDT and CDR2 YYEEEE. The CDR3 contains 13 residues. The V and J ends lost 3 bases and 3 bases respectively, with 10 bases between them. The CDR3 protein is CASSYGQDYEQYF. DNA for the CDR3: TGTGCCAGCAGCTACGGACAAGACTACGAGCAGTACTTC.

This CDR3 is CASSQNTYGYTF. For the CDR3, the DNA is TGCGCCAGCAGCCAAAACACCTATGGCTACACCTTC. The rearrangement joins TRBV4-1 to TRBJ1-2; D is unclear. V lost 2 bases and J 4 bases, leaving 5 bases between the germline ends. Germline V lookup: CDR1 MGHRA, CDR2 YSYEKL. The CDR3 extends over 12 amino acids.

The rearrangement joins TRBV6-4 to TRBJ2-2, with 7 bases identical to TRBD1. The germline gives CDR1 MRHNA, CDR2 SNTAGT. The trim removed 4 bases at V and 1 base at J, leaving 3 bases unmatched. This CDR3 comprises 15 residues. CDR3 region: CASSAQGENTGELFF. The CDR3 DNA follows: TGTGCCAGCAGTGCCCAGGGGGAGAACACCGGGGAGCTGTTTTTT.

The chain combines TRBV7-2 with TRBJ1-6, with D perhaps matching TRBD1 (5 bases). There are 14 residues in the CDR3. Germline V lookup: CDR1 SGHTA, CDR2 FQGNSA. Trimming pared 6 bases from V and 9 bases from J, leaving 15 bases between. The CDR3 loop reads CASRLRQGGSPLHF. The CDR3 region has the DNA TGTGCCAGCAGACTTCGTCAGGGAGGTTCACCCCTCCACTTT.